This TCR beta chain was profiled in a study of cytomegalovirus exposure and HLA in healthy donors. Broader study findings: Rare TCR sequences dominated, though some public TCRs recurred in many donors. The likely explanation for a cluster of highly shared sequence variants was sequencing artifact.

Germline V gives CDR1 MDHEN, CDR2 SYDVKM. The CDR3 loop spans 15 amino acids. About this clone itself: Antigen specificity is unknown. An end of the junction differs from the germline gene, which may be a read error.

Likely unrecorded immune exposures existed in these nominally healthy donors. PCR amplification relied on 60 Vbeta primers (plus 13 Jbeta primers). Sequencing used immunoSEQ multiplex PCR; TCRdb keeps in-frame clones, though not all of them. The table has roughly 150,000 clones, approximately 80% seen once. The TCR sequence derives from a woman aged 40 to 50 in good health and CMV-seronegative. This rearrangement joins TRBV28 to TRBJ1-2; 10 nucleotides line up with TRBD1. Input material: PBMCs. The DNA for the CDR3 is TGTGCCGGCAGTCCGGACAGGGGGTCCTTACATGGCTACACCTTC. Its protein is CAGSPDRGSLHGYTF.